One sample yielded the 12 T cell receptor beta chains listed below, sequenced in a study of CD8 T cells in Susac syndrome. After extraction with the RNeasy kit, about 0.5 to 1 ug of the RNA was reverse transcribed using random hexamers. TCRdb analysed the immunoSEQ multiplex PCR reads with MiXCR anew, one entry per CDR3 protein. The sample has tens of thousands of distinct CDR3 sequences; roughly 93% are singletons. Sequenced sample: CD8+ T cells from PBMCs. Every receptor here comes from a human donor in good health.

The chain links TRBV3-1 to TRBJ2-1; no definite D call. The length of the CDR3 is 13 residues. V was cut by 0 bases and J by 11 bases, with 11 bases left in between. In germline, CDR1 is LGHDT, CDR2 YNNKEL (reference sequence). The CDR3 DNA reads as TGTGCCAGCAGCCAAGATCGGAGTACCAAGCAGTTCTTC. Translating it yields CASSQDRSTKQFF.

CDR3 residues: CASSSEDYGYTF. The CDR3 bases are TGTGCCAGCAGCTCAGAGGACTATGGCTACACCTTC. The chain carries TRBV7-9 and TRBJ1-2; no definite D call. Germline-derived CDR1 and CDR2 are SEHNR and FQNEAQ (reference sequence). Deletions cut 4 bases from V and 3 bases from J, with 6 bases between. This CDR3 has 12 residues.

This chain connects TRBV20-1 to TRBJ2-7; D may be TRBD1 or TRBD2 (5 bases each). Germline V gene lookup returns CDR1 DFQATT and CDR2 SNEGSKA (reference sequence). Deletions cut 6 bases from V and 5 bases from J, with 20 bases between. The CDR3 spans 14 residues. This chain's CDR3 is CSAPAPVRGDEQYF. The CDR3 DNA reads as TGCAGTGCCCCAGCCCCGGTCCGAGGGGACGAGCAGTACTTC.

The chain links TRBV7-2 to TRBJ2-1; weak D call: TRBD1 (6 bases). The CDR3 has 15 amino acids. The germline V gene has CDR1 SGHTA and CDR2 FQGNSA. V dropped 1 base and J dropped 7 bases, with 14 bases sitting between them. The CDR3 protein is CASSLGTGLGNEQFF. CDR3 DNA: TGTGCCAGCAGCTTAGGCACAGGGTTGGGAAATGAGCAGTTCTTC. Filled out from reference TRBV7-2 and TRBJ2-1, the complete variable domain reads GAGVSQSPSNKVTEKGKDVELRCDPISGHTALYWYRQSLGQGLEFLIYFQGNSAPDKSGLPSDRFSAERTGGSVSTLTIQRTQQEDSAVYLCASSLGTGLGNEQFFGPGTRLTVL.

For the CDR3, the DNA is TGTGCTAGTGGCCCCTTTCAGGGGGGAGAGCAGTTCTTC. It translates to CASGPFQGGEQFF. The chain links TRBV12-5 to TRBJ2-1; D is possibly TRBD1 (7 bases). CDR3 length: 13 amino acids. From germline, CDR1 is LGHNT and CDR2 FRNRAP. V was clipped by 6 bases and J by 10 bases, with 16 bases between them.

This clonotype has just one count. V is TRBV2 and J is TRBJ2-2; no firm D call. Germline V CDR1 and CDR2: SNHLY, FYNNEI. Trimming removed 3 bases from V and 9 bases from J, with 17 bases in between. The CDR3 sequence is 15 residues long. The CDR3 protein is CASSEGLGGSWELFF. CDR3 nucleotide sequence: TGTGCCAGCAGTGAGGGTTTAGGCGGATCTTGGGAGCTGTTTTTT.

In this sample, this clonotype turned up once. J is TRBJ2-7 and V is TRBV3-1; no firm D call. The CDR3 runs to 13 residues. V gave up 6 bases and J gave up 5 bases, with 14 bases separating them. From germline, CDR1 is LGHDT and CDR2 YNNKEL (reference sequence). CDR3 in amino acids: CASRSAWANEQYF. The DNA of the CDR3 is TGTGCCAGCAGAAGTGCGTGGGCAAACGAGCAGTACTTC.

The chain employs TRBV13 and TRBJ2-1; D could derive from TRBD1 or TRBD2 (5 bases each). V shed 2 bases and J shed 7 bases, with 15 bases lying between them. This CDR3 spans 15 amino acids. CDR1 and CDR2 from the germline V gene are PRHDT and FYEKMQ (reference sequence). For the CDR3, the DNA is TGTGCCAGCAGCTTACGGGACGCACTCTTTAATGAGCAGTTCTTC. This translates into CASSLRDALFNEQFF.

This sequence joins TRBV5-6 and TRBJ1-2; D is uncertain. The germline V gene has CDR1 SGHDT and CDR2 YYEEEE. Trimming pared 0 bases from V and 4 bases from J, leaving 4 bases between. There are 12 residues in the CDR3. This chain's CDR3 is CASSLDSYGYTF. The CDR3 nucleotides read TGTGCCAGCAGCTTGGACAGCTATGGCTACACCTTC.

This chain joins TRBV28 and TRBJ2-7, with unresolved D. The V end was cut by 2 bases, the J end by 2 bases, with 7 bases between. Germline V gene sequence: CDR1 MDHEN, CDR2 SYDVKM. This CDR3 has 13 residues. For the CDR3, the DNA is TGTGCCAGCAGTTTACCCGAGACCTACGAGCAGTACTTC. Translating gives CASSLPETYEQYF.

The V and J genes are TRBV25-1 and TRBJ2-1; no firm D call. Germline CDR1 MGHDK, CDR2 SYGVNS. The CDR3 totals 13 residues. Trimming left V 4 bases short and J 6 bases short, with 10 bases between. In DNA, the CDR3 is TGTGCCAGCAGTGTCGGGCAGCTCAATGAGCAGTTCTTC. Its protein product is CASSVGQLNEQFF.

The rearrangement joins TRBV20-1 to TRBJ2-2; no definite D call. CDR3 size: 12 residues. The V end lost 6 bases, the J end lost 5 bases, and 10 bases lay between the germline ends. Germline V gene sequence: CDR1 DFQATT, CDR2 SNEGSKA (reference sequence). The CDR3 nucleotides read TGCAGTGCGCCGCAGGCGACCGGGGAGCTGTTTTTT. Amino acids: CSAPQATGELFF.